These T cell receptor beta chains were read from a single sample in a study of blood T cells in healthy people across ages. One entry per CDR3 protein, called by TCRdb with MiXCR from the 5' RACE reads. The repertoire has 980,000 or so distinct CDR3 sequences, 48% of them found once; the top ten carry under 15%. The material sequenced was blood. The receptors here all came from a man younger than 45 in good health. Both conserved end residues are part of each CDR3. A D gene is named only where the DNA matches it firmly. Size is omitted from some rows. Given values are once, few, many or a class for expanded clones.

j_gene	v_gene	d_gene	abundance	CDR3nt	CDR3aa
TRBJ1-2	TRBV6-5	NA	few	TGTGCCAGCAGTTACGCTTCTTTGGGTAGGGGCTACACCTTC	CASSYASLGRGYTF
TRBJ1-6	TRBV27	NA	NA	TGTGCCAGCAGTTTCAAGGCCCGGGGGAATAATTCACCCCTCCACTTT	CASSFKARGNNSPLHF
TRBJ1-2	TRBV5-1	TRBD1	NA	TGCGTCAGCAGCGCTGGGACAGTCCTCGCTAACTATGGCTACACCTTC	CVSSAGTVLANYGYTF
TRBJ2-1	TRBV9	TRBD2	few	TGTGCCAGCAGCGTAGCCTGGGCGGGGGGAGGATACAATGAGCAGTTCTTC	CASSVAWAGGGYNEQFF
TRBJ2-3	TRBV7-2	NA	NA	TGTGCCAGCAGCTTATTCTCGGATACGCAGTATTTT	CASSLFSDTQYF
TRBJ2-7	TRBV29-1	NA	NA	TGCAGCGTTCAAGGGGCGCGACCCTCGGTCTACGAGCAGTACTTC	CSVQGARPSVYEQYF
TRBJ1-1	TRBV4-1	NA	few	TGCGCCAGCAGCCAAGCGCGCGACATGAACACTGAAGCTTTCTTT	CASSQARDMNTEAFF
TRBJ1-6	TRBV25-1	NA	few	TGTGCCAGCAGTGCCTGGACGGTAGGGGATTCACCCCTCCACTTT	CASSAWTVGDSPLHF
TRBJ2-5	TRBV11-2	NA	NA	TGTGCCAGCGGCACCCCCGGAGGGCAAGAGACCCAGTACTTC	CASGTPGGQETQYF
TRBJ1-2	TRBV6-2/TRBV6-3	NA	few	TGTGCCAGCAGTTACGTCCGGGAGGGATCGGGCTATGGCTATACCTTC	CASSYVREGSGYGYTF
TRBJ2-4	TRBV10-3	TRBD2	NA	TGTGTCATCAGTGAGTCCCGGGGGGAGCAGTACTTC	CVISESRGEQYF
TRBJ1-1	TRBV5-4	NA	NA	TGTGCCAGCAGACCTGGCCACCGCACTGAAGCTTTCTTT	CASRPGHRTEAFF
TRBJ1-2	TRBV12-3/TRBV12-4	NA	many	TGTGCCAGCAGTTTGGGTTTGGGCTACACCTTC	CASSLGLGYTF
TRBJ1-5	TRBV4-2	NA	NA	TGTGCCAGCAGCCCTCGTGAAGGGACGGACCTGGAGCAGCCCCAGCATTTT	CASSPREGTDLEQPQHF
TRBJ1-1	TRBV20-1	NA	NA	TGCAGTGCAGACAGGCAGGGCACTGAAGCTTTCTTT	CSADRQGTEAFF
TRBJ2-3	TRBV30	NA	NA	TGTGCCTGGAGTGCAAGTTATACGCAGTATTTT	CAWSASYTQYF
TRBJ2-5	TRBV9	TRBD2	NA	TGTGCCAGCAGCCTCTCATCGGGACTAGTCGGGACCCAGTACTTC	CASSLSSGLVGTQYF
TRBJ2-3	TRBV4-2	TRBD2	NA	TGTGCCAGCAGCCGAAGTAGCGGGGGAGTAGATACGCAGTATTTT	CASSRSSGGVDTQYF
TRBJ2-2	TRBV4-1	NA	NA	TGCGCCAGCAGCCCGTTGAGAGACGGCCGGGCACCCGGGGAGCTGTTTTTT	CASSPLRDGRAPGELFF
TRBJ2-1	TRBV20-1	NA	few	TGCAGTGCTAGAGGGATGAGGGGCTGGCGGGCTCACAATGAGCAGTTCTTC	CSARGMRGWRAHNEQFF
TRBJ2-1	TRBV7-2	NA	few	TGTGCCAGCAGCTCGGGGTCAGGGGGGGACAATGAGCAGTTCTTC	CASSSGSGGDNEQFF
TRBJ1-5	TRBV29-1	NA	NA	TGCAGCGTTGATGAGGGCAGCAATCAGCCCCAGCATTTT	CSVDEGSNQPQHF
TRBJ1-5	TRBV7-2	NA	NA	TGTGCCAGCAGCTTAGCAGGCAGGGGAGTAAATCAGCCCCAGCATTTT	CASSLAGRGVNQPQHF
TRBJ2-7	TRBV19	TRBD1	NA	TGTGCCGGCAAAATGAGACAGGGAGCCTACGAGCAGTACTTC	CAGKMRQGAYEQYF
TRBJ1-6	TRBV6-5	NA	NA	TGTGCCAGCAGTTACTCGCATTCACCCCTCCACTTT	CASSYSHSPLHF
TRBJ2-7	TRBV28	NA	few	TGTGCCAGCAGCCACGCGTCGGGTCCATCCTACGAGCAGTACTTC	CASSHASGPSYEQYF
TRBJ2-3	TRBV29-1	NA	NA	TGCAGCGGGATTTCAGGCACAGATACGCAGTATTTT	CSGISGTDTQYF
TRBJ1-5	TRBV27	NA	many	TGTGCCAGCAGTTTCCAGGGGCGAGGGCAGCCCCAGCATTTT	CASSFQGRGQPQHF
TRBJ1-1	TRBV5-1	TRBD1	NA	TGCGCCAGCAGCTGGGACAGGAGGTCCACGAACACTGAAGCTTTCTTT	CASSWDRRSTNTEAFF
TRBJ2-3	TRBV6-1	TRBD2	many	TGTGCCAGCAGCGGTCTAGCGGGCCCAGATACGCAGTATTTT	CASSGLAGPDTQYF
TRBJ2-1	TRBV2	TRBD1	few	TGTGCCAGCAGTGAAGGACAGGGTCAGTTCTTC	CASSEGQGQFF
TRBJ2-3	TRBV5-1	TRBD1	many	TGCGCCAGCAGTATTGGACAGGGGGGCACAGATACGCAGTATTTT	CASSIGQGGTDTQYF
TRBJ1-2	TRBV30	NA	NA	TGTGCCTGGCAGGACAGAACTTACTATGGCTACACCTTC	CAWQDRTYYGYTF
TRBJ2-7	TRBV3-1	NA	NA	TGTGCCAGCAGCCAAGAGGGGACTCCTCGACCCTACGAGCAGTACTTC	CASSQEGTPRPYEQYF
TRBJ2-5	TRBV18	TRBD2	NA	TGTGCCAGCTCACCATCCCTAGCGGTTCAAGAGACCCAGTACTTC	CASSPSLAVQETQYF
TRBJ2-3	TRBV30	NA	few	TGTGCCTCGCTTCGGTGGACAGATACGCAGTATTTT	CASLRWTDTQYF
TRBJ2-7	TRBV6-5	TRBD1	NA	TGTGCCAGCAGTTCTACAGGGGTGATTCGGCCCGAGCAGTACTTC	CASSSTGVIRPEQYF
TRBJ1-2	TRBV7-2	TRBD1	many	TGTGCCAGCAGCCGTTCGACAGGGGAGAACTATGGCTACACCTTC	CASSRSTGENYGYTF
TRBJ1-2	TRBV27	NA	NA	TGTGCCAGCAGTTTAGGAGGCAACGTAGCAGCCTATGGCTACACCTTC	CASSLGGNVAAYGYTF
TRBJ2-5	TRBV11-3	NA	NA	TGTGCCAGCAGCCTGGGACCCCCGAAGGGTGAGACCCAGTACTTC	CASSLGPPKGETQYF
TRBJ1-4	TRBV12-3/TRBV12-4	NA	few	TGTGCCAGCAGTTGGTTAACTAATGAAAAACTGTTTTTT	CASSWLTNEKLFF
TRBJ2-3	TRBV6-5	NA	few	TGTGCCAGCAGTCAGGGACCCTTGCAGTATTTT	CASSQGPLQYF
TRBJ2-4	TRBV12-3/TRBV12-4	TRBD2	few	TGTGCCACCTCACCGGGACTAGCTTGGGAGCAGTACTTC	CATSPGLAWEQYF
TRBJ2-7	TRBV20-1	TRBD1	NA	TGCAGTGCTAGAGATCGGGCAGGGGGCACATACGAGCAGTACTTC	CSARDRAGGTYEQYF
TRBJ2-7	TRBV4-1	NA	few	TGCGCCAGCAGCCTGCTTGAGGGTTTGGACGAGCAGTACTTC	CASSLLEGLDEQYF
TRBJ2-2	TRBV18	NA	many	TGTGCCAGCTCACCCGACACCGGGGAGCTGTTTTTT	CASSPDTGELFF
TRBJ1-5	TRBV27	NA	NA	TGTGCCAGCAGTTTATCCATAATGGGCAATCAGCCCCAGCATTTT	CASSLSIMGNQPQHF
TRBJ2-5	TRBV7-2	NA	NA	TGTGCCAGCAGCTTATTGTACGGGCAGTACTTC	CASSLLYGQYF
TRBJ1-2	TRBV3-1	NA	few	TGTGCCAGCAGCCAAGATATAGGGGCGAGTAACTATGGCTACACCTTC	CASSQDIGASNYGYTF
TRBJ2-7	TRBV5-1	NA	NA	TGCGCCAGCAGCTTGGTGAGGAGCAACATACCCAACGAGCAGTACTTC	CASSLVRSNIPNEQYF
TRBJ1-1	TRBV29-1	NA	few	TGCAGCGTTGGGGGATTCCGGGGTGAAGCTTTCTTT	CSVGGFRGEAFF